Given below is one T cell receptor (beta chain) in context. Its target is not known. These data are taken from a study of cytomegalovirus exposure and HLA in healthy donors. On the study more broadly: The 120 validation repertoires and the 666 first-cohort repertoires shared a platform, a later analysis reported.

Sequenced by immunoSEQ multiplex PCR; TCRdb stores in-frame clones only, minus some. The sample consists of under 200,000 clones, under 95% of them appearing once. Points from the study as a whole: As was reported, the classifier diagnosed cytomegalovirus status with high specificity and sensitivity. Associated with cytomegalovirus, according to the listing, were 150 to 200 TCR beta chains. The dataset shows that most TCR sequences were rare, while some public TCRs occurred in many donors.

Source material: PBMCs. The TCR comes from a woman younger than 30 in good health and CMV-seropositive.

The CDR3 loop is CASNWGDAYGYTF. The CDR3 DNA follows: TGTGCCAGCAACTGGGGGGACGCCTATGGCTACACCTTC. The chain recombines TRBV5-6 with TRBJ1-2; TRBD1 is a possible D gene (5 bases). There are 13 residues in the CDR3. V shed 6 bases and J shed 4 bases, with 13 bases lying between them. The germline V gene encodes CDR1 SGHDT and CDR2 YYEEEE. Full variable domain (missing parts from reference TRBV5-6 and TRBJ1-2): DAGVTQSPTHLIKTRGQQVTLRCSPKSGHDTVSWYQQALGQGPQFIFQYYEEEERQRGNFPDRFSGHQFPNYSSELNVNALLLGDSALYLCASNWGDAYGYTFGSGTRLTVV.